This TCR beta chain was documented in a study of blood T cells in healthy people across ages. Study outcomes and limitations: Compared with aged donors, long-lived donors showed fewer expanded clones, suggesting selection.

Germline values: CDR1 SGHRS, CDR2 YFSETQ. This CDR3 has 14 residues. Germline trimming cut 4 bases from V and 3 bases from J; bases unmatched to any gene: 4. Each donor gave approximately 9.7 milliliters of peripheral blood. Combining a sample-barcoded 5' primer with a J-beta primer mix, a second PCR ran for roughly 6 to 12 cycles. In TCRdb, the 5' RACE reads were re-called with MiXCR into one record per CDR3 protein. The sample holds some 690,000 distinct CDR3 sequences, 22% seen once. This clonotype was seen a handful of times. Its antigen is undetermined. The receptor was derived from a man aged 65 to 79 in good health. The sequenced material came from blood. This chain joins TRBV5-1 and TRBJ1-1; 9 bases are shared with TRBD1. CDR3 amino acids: CASSLWTGDTEAFF. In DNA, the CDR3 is TGCGCCAGCAGCCTCTGGACAGGGGACACTGAAGCTTTCTTT.